The text below deals with one T cell receptor (beta chain). The antigen remains undetermined. The sample belongs to a study of persistence of HIV-infected CD4 T cells. Sequencing used immunoSEQ version 4 in survey mode. TCRdb's table, derived via immunoSEQ multiplex PCR, lists solely in-frame clones and lacks some. Altogether about 16,000 clones are present, approximately 64% being singletons, with the ten largest covering 7% to 9%. This CDR3 has 16 residues. Germline V gene data show CDR1 as LNHDA and CDR2 as SQIVND (reference sequence). The ends lost 3 bases at V and 1 base at J; junction bases unmatched: 8. Stimulation used approximately 10 ug/mL lysate from CMV-infected fibroblasts. Sorting selected CD4+ T cells upregulating both CD40 ligand and CD69.

The J gene is TRBJ1-2, the V gene TRBV19; 7 positions agree with TRBD1. The material sequenced was CD4+ T cells sorted from PBMCs after roughly 18-hour stimulation, taken from a patient who received antiretroviral therapy. The sequence came from an adult woman with HIV who was CMV-seropositive. DNA of the CDR3: TGTGCCAGTAGTATCGTTACAGGGGCGAATAACTATGGCTACACCTTC. This codes for CASSIVTGANNYGYTF.